This T cell receptor beta chain comes out of a study of T cell repertoires in cytomegalovirus infection. Study details: Selection of CMV epitopes for the study included recently identified HLA-C-restricted and well-studied HLA-B-restricted ones. Indicated by public TCR beta signatures were CMV infection and matching HLA type. Study results and limitations: HLA-C-restricted CMV-specific TCR beta clonotypes were dominant in the ex vivo response. Cumulative frequency of public TCR beta families picked out carriers of CMV plus the relevant HLA.

In TCRdb, the reads were re-called with MiXCR into one record per CDR3 protein. The sample includes roughly 500,000 distinct CDR3 sequences, 30% to 40% of them seen just once. Trimming took 5 bases from V and 0 from J; bases not matched to a gene: 5. The CDR3 totals 16 residues. Germline V gene sequence: CDR1 MNHEY, CDR2 SVGEGT. With regard to this clonotype: Its antigen is still unknown.

This chain connects TRBV6-2 or TRBV6-3 to TRBJ1-1; TRBD1 matches 11 bases. The material sequenced was cultured PBMCs, taken from culture after CMV antigen stimulation. The TCR comes from a human donor in good health (CMV status not recorded). Some clones in this sample may be carry-over from other donors' samples. The CDR3 coding sequence is TGTGCCAGCAGTCTCGGGACAGGGGGGATGAACACTGAAGCTTTCTTT. It encodes CASSLGTGGMNTEAFF.